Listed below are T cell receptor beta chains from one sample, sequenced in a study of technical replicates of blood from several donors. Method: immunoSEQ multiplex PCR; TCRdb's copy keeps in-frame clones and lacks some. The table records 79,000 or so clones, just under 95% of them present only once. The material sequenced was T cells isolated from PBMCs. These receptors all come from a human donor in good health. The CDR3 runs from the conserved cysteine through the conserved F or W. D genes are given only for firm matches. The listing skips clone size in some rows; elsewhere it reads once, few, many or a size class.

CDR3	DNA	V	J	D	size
CASSAGLAGNPVRGANVLTF	TGTGCCAGCAGCGCGGGACTAGCGGGAAATCCGGTCCGTGGGGCCAACGTCCTGACTTTC	TRBV9	TRBJ2-6	TRBD2	.
CAWTPGQGRDEQFF	TGTGCCTGGACACCGGGACAGGGGCGGGATGAGCAGTTCTTC	TRBV30	TRBJ2-1	TRBD1	.
CASSSPTSGRAFSEQFF	TGTGCCAGCAGCTCCCCAACTAGCGGGAGGGCCTTCAGTGAGCAGTTCTTC	TRBV5-4	TRBJ2-1	TRBD2	.
CASSLGGTNTEAFF	TGTGCCAGCAGCTTAGGAGGGACGAACACTGAAGCTTTCTTT	TRBV7-3	TRBJ1-1	.	.
CASSAQGRTYNEQFF	TGTGCCAGCAGCGCCCAGGGTAGAACATACAATGAGCAGTTCTTC	TRBV2	TRBJ2-1	.	.
CASSQDRGSDTQYF	TGCGCCAGCAGCCAAGACAGGGGTTCAGATACGCAGTATTTT	TRBV4-1	TRBJ2-3	.	.
CASSGLGLIEEQYF	TGTGCCAGCAGTGGACTGGGGTTAATAGAGGAGCAGTACTTC	TRBV27	TRBJ2-7	.	.
CASGTTLGLGPGEQYF	TGTGCCAGCGGAACGACACTAGGACTAGGCCCGGGTGAGCAGTACTTC	TRBV27	TRBJ2-7	TRBD2	.
CASSDSAEAYEQYF	TGTGCCAGCAGCGATTCAGCGGAGGCCTACGAGCAGTACTTC	TRBV11-3	TRBJ2-7	.	.
CSVAGTGGGELFF	TGCAGCGTGGCCGGGACAGGGGGCGGGGAGCTGTTTTTT	TRBV29-1	TRBJ2-2	TRBD1	.
CASSESKAGGGF	TGCGCCAGCAGTGAGTCGAAAGCGGGAGGTGGATTC	TRBV10-1	TRBJ2-7	TRBD2	few
CASSRTSDNEQFF	TGCGCCAGCAGCCGGACTAGCGACAATGAGCAGTTCTTC	TRBV5-1	TRBJ2-1	TRBD2	.
CASSRDTPNQPQHF	TGTGCCAGTAGTCGGGACACCCCAAATCAGCCCCAGCATTTT	TRBV19	TRBJ1-5	.	.
CASTEGQGASEQYF	TGTGCCAGCACCGAAGGACAGGGGGCCTCCGAGCAGTACTTC	TRBV28	TRBJ2-7	TRBD1	.
CASWETSYNEQFF	TGTGCCAGCTGGGAGACATCTTACAATGAGCAGTTCTTC	TRBV7-9	TRBJ2-1	.	.
CASSQDVPGTSVYEQYF	TGTGCCAGCAGCCAAGACGTACCCGGGACTTCCGTTTACGAGCAGTACTTC	TRBV4-2	TRBJ2-7	.	once
CAISESINGRGAQYF	TGTGCCATCAGTGAGTCGATTAATGGCAGGGGGGCCCAGTACTTC	TRBV10-3	TRBJ2-5	.	.
CASSLSGYQLDTQYF	TGTGCCAGCAGTCTTAGCGGGTATCAGCTCGATACGCAGTATTTT	TRBV6-5	TRBJ2-3	TRBD2	.
CSASDSYEQYF	TGCAGTGCTAGTGACAGCTACGAGCAGTACTTC	TRBV20-1	TRBJ2-7	.	.
CASGPDRGAEKLFF	TGTGCTAGTGGCCCCGACAGGGGGGCTGAAAAACTGTTTTTT	TRBV12-5	TRBJ1-4	TRBD1	.
CASSLGRTMNTEAFF	TGTGCCAGCAGTTTAGGACGGACTATGAACACTGAAGCTTTCTTT	TRBV27	TRBJ1-1	.	.
CASSLGITNTEAFF	TGTGCCAGCAGCTTGGGAATTACAAACACTGAAGCTTTCTTT	TRBV5-8	TRBJ1-1	.	.
CASSIAGYSTDTQYF	TGTGCCAGCAGTATAGCGGGTTATAGCACAGATACGCAGTATTTT	TRBV27	TRBJ2-3	TRBD2	.
CASSFGGRGYNEQFF	TGTGCCAGCAGTTTTGGAGGGAGAGGCTACAATGAGCAGTTCTTC	TRBV27	TRBJ2-1	.	.
CASSLAGGPHNEQFF	TGTGCCAGCAGCTTAGCGGGAGGGCCTCATAATGAGCAGTTCTTC	TRBV7-2	TRBJ2-1	TRBD2	.
CATSTDRGEKLFF	TGTGCCACCAGCACGGACAGGGGTGAAAAACTGTTTTTT	TRBV15	TRBJ1-4	TRBD1	.
CASSYYEAGVGEQFF	TGTGCCAGCAGCTACTACGAGGCGGGAGTGGGTGAGCAGTTCTTC	TRBV7-9	TRBJ2-1	TRBD2	.
CASSAPLAGGSPEQYF	TGTGCCAGCAGCGCCCCCTTAGCGGGAGGTTCTCCCGAGCAGTACTTC	TRBV9	TRBJ2-7	TRBD2	.
CASSPGLAGSTYNEQFF	TGTGCCAGCAGCCCGGGACTAGCGGGGAGTACCTACAATGAGCAGTTCTTC	TRBV9	TRBJ2-1	TRBD2	.
CATGPGTGAYEQYF	TGTGCCACCGGACCGGGGACAGGGGCCTACGAGCAGTACTTC	TRBV19	TRBJ2-7	TRBD1	.
CASSVGQAHEQYF	TGTGCCAGCAGCGTGGGACAGGCCCACGAGCAGTACTTC	TRBV7-9	TRBJ2-7	TRBD1	.
CASLFTGYTEAFF	TGTGCCAGCTTGTTTACAGGCTACACTGAAGCTTTCTTT	TRBV18	TRBJ1-1	.	once